Shown below are 32 T cell receptor beta chains from a single sample sequenced in a study of CD8+ T cells in alopecia areata. Sequencing relied on a cDNA template that was reverse transcribed from extracted RNA. Libraries were prepared by immunoSEQ multiplex PCR; TCRdb keeps only in-frame clonotypes and omits some of them. Here the sample spans fewer than 250,000 clones, around 60% being singletons. Treatment of the sample: oral pan-JAK inhibitor, 5-10 mg twice daily. Sample: CD4+ T cells sorted from blood, taken between weeks 47 and 50, from a patient treated with tofacitinib. These receptors all stem from a human donor with alopecia areata.

The chain is built from TRBV11-3 and TRBJ1-1; a weak D match, TRBD1 (5 bases). CDR3 size: 13 residues. V lost 3 bases and J 4 bases, leaving 9 bases between the germline ends. Germline V CDR1 and CDR2: SGHNT, YENEEA. The CDR3 DNA reads TGTGCCAGCAGCTTGGAGGGGTTCACTGAAGCTTTCTTT. Residues: CASSLEGFTEAFF.

The CDR3 bases are TGTGCCAGCAGCGCCCTAGACGGGGGAGGCACAGATACGCAGTATTTT. It yields the protein CASSALDGGGTDTQYF. This chain uses TRBV9 with TRBJ2-3; tentative D call: TRBD2 (6 bases). CDR1 SGDLS and CDR2 YYNGEE come from the germline V gene. Trimming removed 3 bases at V and 1 base at J, with 15 bases between. The CDR3 totals 16 residues.

In the case of this clone: This CDR3 is also generated by other DNA sequences in the sample. The chain has TRBV10-3 and TRBJ1-2; D ambiguous. The V end was cut by 2 bases, the J end by 4 bases, with 5 bases between. CDR1 and CDR2 from the germline V gene are ENHRY and SYGVKD. CDR3 length equals 12 residues. CDR3: CAISEGSYGYTF. DNA of the CDR3: TGTGCCATCAGTGAGGGGTCCTATGGCTACACCTTC.

The genes are TRBV4-1 and TRBJ2-3; D might be TRBD1 (6 bases). The CDR3 length is 13 residues. CDR1 MGHRA and CDR2 YSYEKL come from the germline V gene. V lost 8 bases to trimming and J lost 3 bases, with 12 bases between them. CDR3 sequence (DNA): TGCGCCAGCGGGGGCGCCTCAACAGATACGCAGTATTTT. Amino acid sequence: CASGGASTDTQYF.

The chain couples TRBV10-2 to TRBJ2-1, with D perhaps TRBD1 or TRBD2 (5 bases each). In germline, CDR1 is WSHSY, CDR2 SAAADI. Trimming removed 6 bases at V and 5 bases at J, with 14 bases between. The CDR3 length is 14 residues. The CDR3 here is CASRGPIPDNEQFF. The CDR3 coding sequence is TGCGCCAGCAGGGGACCCATCCCGGACAATGAGCAGTTCTTC.

J is TRBJ1-2 and V is TRBV29-1, with 10 positions matching TRBD1. Germline V gives CDR1 SQVTM, CDR2 ANQGSEA. This CDR3 region has 14 residues. V was clipped by 7 bases and J by 7 bases; unmatched bases: 12. In DNA, the CDR3 is TGCAGCGCCCAATTAGTGGGACAGGGGTTTGGCTACACCTTC. Protein: CSAQLVGQGFGYTF. The full variable domain, completed using reference TRBV29-1 and TRBJ1-2, is SAVISQKPSRDICQRGTSLTIQCQVDSQVTMMFWYRQQPGQSLTLIATANQGSEATYESGFVIDKFPISRPNLTFSTLTVSNMSPEDSSIYLCSAQLVGQGFGYTFGSGTRLTVV.

The chain has TRBV29-1 and TRBJ2-3; D perhaps matches TRBD2 (6 bases). The CDR3 runs 12 residues. Germline lookup yields CDR1 SQVTM and CDR2 ANQGSEA. V lost 0 bases to trimming and J lost 13 bases, with 14 bases between them. This CDR3 reads CSVEEGGLRKYF. The CDR3 coding sequence is TGCAGCGTTGAAGAGGGGGGTCTTAGAAAGTATTTT.

This chain joins TRBV7-2 and TRBJ2-2; 7 bases map to TRBD1. Germline loops: CDR1 SGHTA, CDR2 FQGNSA. The CDR3 runs 16 residues. V lost 2 bases and J lost 4; bases outside the gene matches: 7. CDR3 nucleotide sequence: TGTGCCAGCAGCTTATCCGGGACAGCCCTCACCGGGGAGCTGTTTTTT. Protein: CASSLSGTALTGELFF.

This clone was seen only a few times. Other DNA sequences of this sample code for an identical CDR3. The genes are TRBV30 and TRBJ2-5; D remains ambiguous. The germline V gene encodes CDR1 GTSNPN and CDR2 SVGIG (reference sequence). CDR3 length: 11 residues. Trimming shortened V by 0 bases and J by 4 bases, and 3 bases separated the two germline ends. The CDR3 reads CAWSVRETQYF. CDR3 DNA sequence: TGTGCCTGGAGTGTGAGAGAGACCCAGTACTTC.

In its sample, this clone was seen a few times. CDR3 coding DNA: TGTGCCAGCAGCCACGGACAGGGCGGCTACACCTTC. It specifies CASSHGQGGYTF. This chain uses TRBV7-8 with TRBJ1-2, with 8 bases that match TRBD1. Germline V gene sequence: CDR1 SGHVS, CDR2 FQNEAQ. The CDR3 contains 12 residues. V trimming: 5 bases; J trimming: 8 bases; junction bases outside the gene matches: 4.

V is TRBV9 and J is TRBJ2-1; no reliable D call. Germline V lookup: CDR1 SGDLS, CDR2 YYNGEE. Trimming stripped 3 bases from V and 8 bases from J, with 9 bases between. This CDR3 has 12 amino acids. CDR3 nucleotides: TGTGCCAGCAGCGCCTTAGCCGATGAGCAGTTCTTC. Protein product: CASSALADEQFF.

The rearrangement links TRBV7-2 to TRBJ2-6, with a tentative D call TRBD1 (6 bases). V lost 4 bases and J lost 0, with 10 bases in between. Looked up from germline, CDR1 is SGHTA and CDR2 is FQGNSA. This CDR3 comprises 16 residues. This CDR3 is CASSSDRPSGANVLTF. CDR3 in DNA: TGTGCCAGCAGCTCGGACAGACCCTCTGGGGCCAACGTCCTGACTTTC. Complete variable domain (other parts from reference TRBV7-2 and TRBJ2-6): GAGVSQSPSNKVTEKGKDVELRCDPISGHTALYWYRQSLGQGLEFLIYFQGNSAPDKSGLPSDRFSAERTGGSVSTLTIQRTQQEDSAVYLCASSSDRPSGANVLTFGAGSRLTVL.

The chain combines TRBV29-1 with TRBJ2-4; tentatively, D is TRBD1 (6 bases). Germline CDR1 is SQVTM and CDR2 is ANQGSEA. Trimming removed 3 bases at V and 4 bases at J, with 13 bases between. The CDR3 runs 14 residues. CDR3 residues: CSVEITGSKNIQYF. The CDR3 bases are TGCAGCGTTGAGATAACAGGGTCGAAAAACATTCAGTACTTC.

The gene calls are TRBV5-1 and TRBJ2-1, with D perhaps matching TRBD1 (5 bases). Germline lookup yields CDR1 SGHRS and CDR2 YFSETQ. The CDR3 has 13 residues. The germline V and J ends were trimmed by 4 bases and 3 bases, with 8 bases remaining between them. In nucleotides, the CDR3 is TGCGCCAGCAGCCCGGACAACTACAATGAGCAGTTCTTC. Residues: CASSPDNYNEQFF.

This chain uses TRBV5-1 with TRBJ2-7; possibly TRBD1 or TRBD2 for D (6 bases each). Germline CDR1 reads SGHRS; CDR2 reads YFSETQ. The CDR3 loop spans 16 amino acids. The V end was cut by 0 bases, the J end by 1 base, with 14 bases between. The CDR3 sequence is CASSLGGGPTSYEQYF. CDR3 DNA sequence: TGCGCCAGCAGCTTGGGAGGGGGGCCTACTTCCTACGAGCAGTACTTC.

The V and J genes are TRBV20-1 and TRBJ1-2; D is uncertain. This CDR3 region has 11 residues. Trimming pared 1 base from V and 5 bases from J, leaving 5 bases between. CDR1 is DFQATT and CDR2 is SNEGSKA in the germline V gene (reference sequence). The CDR3 protein is CSARGSYGYTF. The CDR3 region has the DNA TGCAGTGCTAGAGGGTCATATGGCTACACCTTC.

About this clone: One end of the junction is discordant with germline, which a read error may explain. The genes are TRBV4-3 and TRBJ1-1, with D possibly matching TRBD1 (6 bases). Germline CDR1 LGHNA, CDR2 YSLEER. CDR3 length: 13 amino acids. This CDR3 reads CASSKDRRTEAFF. The CDR3 DNA is TGCGCCAGCAGCAAAGACAGGCGCACTGAAGCTTTCTTT.

This clone was seen a single time. This CDR3 is also generated by other DNA sequences in the sample. The chain uses TRBV29-1 and TRBJ1-1, with D unclear. Germline CDR1 reads SQVTM; CDR2 reads ANQGSEA. This CDR3 has 10 residues. This CDR3 is CSARNTEAFF. CDR3 nucleotides: TGCAGTGCTCGAAACACTGAAGCTTTCTTT.

CDR3 nucleotides: TGTGCCAGCAGCTACCGAGAAGCAAACACCGGGGAGCTGTTTTTT. Protein: CASSYREANTGELFF. The chain carries TRBV5-6 and TRBJ2-2, with no clear D. V was trimmed by 3 bases and J by 2 bases, leaving 11 bases between them. The germline V gene has CDR1 SGHDT and CDR2 YYEEEE. This CDR3 comprises 15 residues.

V and J are TRBV30 and TRBJ2-3; no reliable D call. Deletions cut 1 base from V and 4 bases from J, with 6 bases between. Germline assignment: CDR1 GTSNPN and CDR2 SVGIG (reference sequence). This CDR3 comprises 12 residues. The CDR3 nucleotides read TGTGCCTGGAGTGGACTGGCAGATACGCAGTATTTT. Translating gives CAWSGLADTQYF.

CDR3: CASSIAGTRSETQYF. The CDR3 region has the DNA TGTGCCAGTAGTATTGCCGGGACTAGATCAGAGACCCAGTACTTC. This chain uses TRBV19 with TRBJ2-5; TRBD2 matches 8 bases. This CDR3 has 15 amino acids. Germline CDR1 LNHDA, CDR2 SQIVND (reference sequence). V dropped 3 bases and J dropped 4; count of bases not matched to a gene: 7.

The gene calls are TRBV5-4 and TRBJ2-3; no clear D gene. V was pared by 1 base and J by 4 bases, with 7 bases between. CDR1 is SGHNT, CDR2 YYREEE, per germline (reference sequence). This CDR3 is 13 amino acids long. The CDR3 DNA follows: TGTGCCAGCAGCTTGCGGACCTCAGATACGCAGTATTTT. The encoded protein is CASSLRTSDTQYF.

The CDR3 is CATSRGLTVDTEAFF. In DNA form, the CDR3 reads TGTGCCACCAGCAGAGGACTGACGGTGGACACTGAAGCTTTCTTT. This chain links TRBV15 with TRBJ1-1; unclear D gene. In germline, CDR1 is LNHNV, CDR2 YYDKDF (reference sequence). The V end was cut by 1 base, the J end by 3 bases, with 12 bases between. The CDR3 runs to 15 residues.

The J gene is TRBJ1-6, the V gene TRBV7-2; no definite D call. Between the trimmed V and J ends, which lost 5 bases and 4 bases, there was a span of 12 bases. The CDR3 covers 15 residues. Germline V gene sequence: CDR1 SGHTA, CDR2 FQGNSA. The CDR3 sequence: CASSLQPLYNSPLHF. CDR3 DNA sequence: TGTGCCAGCAGCCTCCAGCCACTTTATAATTCACCCCTCCACTTT.

This chain connects TRBV2 to TRBJ2-5; possibly TRBD1 for D (6 bases). The V end lost 5 bases, the J end lost 2 bases, and 9 bases lay between the germline ends. Germline CDR1 SNHLY, CDR2 FYNNEI. The CDR3 is 13 amino acids. The CDR3: CASSRTEQETQYF. CDR3 nucleotide sequence: TGTGCCAGCAGTCGGACAGAACAAGAGACCCAGTACTTC.

This chain joins TRBV29-1 and TRBJ1-2, with TRBD1 identical over 9 bases. Per the germline V gene, CDR1 is SQVTM and CDR2 is ANQGSEA. This CDR3 comprises 13 residues. After removal of 7 bases from V and 6 bases from J, the junction contained 9 bases not matched to a gene. CDR3 sequence reads: CSARGQGLDGYTF. In DNA form, the CDR3 reads TGCAGCGCCAGAGGACAGGGGTTGGATGGCTACACCTTC.

The chain recombines TRBV5-6 with TRBJ2-1, with D maybe TRBD2 (6 bases). This CDR3 contains 17 residues. With 0 bases removed from V and 2 bases from J, the gap between germline ends came to 15 bases. In germline, CDR1 is SGHDT, CDR2 YYEEEE. CDR3 DNA sequence: TGTGCCAGCAGCTTGGACCCCGGGGGAGCAACCTACAATGAGCAGTTCTTC. This codes for CASSLDPGGATYNEQFF.

This sequence joins TRBV6-5 and TRBJ2-5, with 9 bases that match TRBD2. Per the germline V gene, CDR1 is MNHEY and CDR2 is SVGAGI. This CDR3 has 15 amino acids. With V trimmed by 5 bases and J by 4 bases, 8 bases remained unmatched. In DNA form, the CDR3 reads TGTGCCAGCAGTCGCGGCGGGGGGGAGGGAGAGACCCAGTACTTC. Translation gives CASSRGGGEGETQYF.

This clone has a handful of counts. The chain employs TRBV11-2 and TRBJ1-1; D remains unclear. The CDR3 length is 15 residues. Germline V lookup: CDR1 SGHAT, CDR2 FQNNGV. V was pared by 1 base and J by 4 bases, with 13 bases between. The DNA for the CDR3 is TGTGCCAGCAGCTTAGCGACCGGTAGGACCACTGAAGCTTTCTTT. Translated: CASSLATGRTTEAFF.

The chain uses TRBV29-1 and TRBJ1-5, with a tentative D call TRBD1 (6 bases). The germline V and J ends were trimmed by 4 bases and 5 bases, with 12 bases remaining between them. This CDR3 is built from 13 residues. Per the germline V gene, CDR1 is SQVTM and CDR2 is ANQGSEA. The CDR3 bases are TGCAGCGTTGCGGGGGCTCGGGATCAGCCCCAGCATTTT. Protein product: CSVAGARDQPQHF.

The CDR3 nucleotides read TGTGCCAGTGCTAGGATCGCCTACGAGCAGTACTTC. Its protein product is CASARIAYEQYF. The chain carries TRBV2 and TRBJ2-7; no clear D gene. Trimming stripped 9 bases from V and 2 bases from J, with 11 bases between. The CDR3 is 12 amino acids. The germline V gene encodes CDR1 SNHLY and CDR2 FYNNEI.

The chain couples TRBV7-2 to TRBJ2-2, with D unclear. CDR3 size: 15 residues. The germline CDR1 and CDR2 sequences are SGHTA and FQGNSA. V was clipped by 1 base and J by 0 bases, with 6 bases between them. The CDR3 is CASSLGRTNTGELFF. The CDR3 DNA reads as TGTGCCAGCAGCTTAGGACGGACGAACACCGGGGAGCTGTTTTTT.